One sample yielded the 26 T cell receptor beta chains listed below, sequenced in a study of vaccination and CD4 T cells after COVID-19. Cultured CD4+ T-cell DNA underwent Oncomine TCR Beta short-read sequencing. From the PCR reads, TCRdb called clonotypes with MiXCR, one entry per CDR3 protein. The sample has about 23,000 distinct CDR3 sequences; roughly 53% are singletons. The antigens these receptors bind are not known. Sample treatment: roughly 10-day PBMC culture with coronavirus spike peptide pools or control peptides (ViraFEST assay). Specimen: CD4+ T cells from blood, cultured in vitro. The receptors originated from a human donor who had recovered from COVID-19.

This rearrangement joins TRBV6-1 to TRBJ2-7; 7 bases agree with TRBD1. CDR3 length: 13 residues. The germline V gene has CDR1 MNHNS and CDR2 SASEGT. With V trimmed by 6 bases and J by 0 bases, 2 bases remained unmatched. The CDR3 spells CASRDRLSYEQYF. The CDR3 bases are TGTGCCAGCAGGGACAGGCTCTCCTACGAGCAGTACTTC.

The chain uses TRBV6-5 and TRBJ1-3, with D unclear. Germline V gene lookup returns CDR1 MNHEY and CDR2 SVGAGI. The CDR3 contains 16 residues. Trimming took off 2 bases at V and 0 bases at J, with 11 bases between the two ends. DNA of the CDR3: TGTGCCAGCAGTTACACCCGAGTTGGCTCTGGAAACACCATATATTTT. This sequence encodes CASSYTRVGSGNTIYF.

This clonotype was seen more than once but under ten times. The chain carries TRBV20-1 and TRBJ1-5; D perhaps matches TRBD1 (6 bases). The V end lost 6 bases, the J end lost 4 bases, and 13 bases lay between the germline ends. This CDR3 has 13 residues. Germline CDR1 reads DFQATT; CDR2 reads SNEGSKA (reference sequence). As DNA, the CDR3 is TGCAGTGCGATAACCAGGGGTAATCAGCCCCAGCATTTT. Protein product: CSAITRGNQPQHF.

The chain employs TRBV5-1 and TRBJ1-1; D unresolved. The V end was cut by 0 bases, the J end by 5 bases, with 5 bases between. The CDR3 length is 12 residues. From germline, CDR1 is SGHRS and CDR2 YFSETQ. The CDR3 spells CASSLVGTEAFF. CDR3 nucleotide sequence: TGCGCCAGCAGCTTGGTTGGGACTGAAGCTTTCTTT.

The chain uses TRBV20-1 and TRBJ1-2, with a weak D call TRBD1 (6 bases). The length of the CDR3 is 16 residues. CDR1 DFQATT and CDR2 SNEGSKA come from the germline V gene (reference sequence). V was cut by 0 bases and J by 7 bases, with 21 bases left in between. The chain's CDR3 is CSARDPRGLRRGGYTF. In nucleotides, the CDR3 is TGCAGTGCTAGAGATCCCAGGGGCCTCCGGAGGGGTGGCTACACCTTC.

The CDR3 DNA reads TGTGCCAGTAGTATACGGGCGGGAGGAGCGTCCGAGACCCAGTACTTC. This gives the protein CASSIRAGGASETQYF. V is TRBV19 and J is TRBJ2-5; TRBD2 aligns across 8 bases. The V gene's germline CDR1 is LNHDA and CDR2 SQIVND (reference sequence). This CDR3 has 16 amino acids. V dropped 2 bases and J dropped 5; count of bases not matched to a gene: 10.

V and J are TRBV2 and TRBJ2-3, with 11 bases that match TRBD2. CDR1 and CDR2 (germline): SNHLY, FYNNEI. V lost 8 bases to trimming and J lost 1 base; unmatched junction nucleotides: 17. The CDR3 totals 19 residues. The CDR3 sequence is CASRIRGASGRRGTDTQYF. CDR3 DNA: TGTGCCAGCCGCATTCGGGGGGCTAGCGGGAGGAGGGGCACAGATACGCAGTATTTT.

This clonotype was counted only a few times. The J gene is TRBJ1-2, the V gene TRBV7-2; D ambiguous. The CDR3 runs 13 residues. From germline, CDR1 is SGHTA and CDR2 FQGNSA. V lost 5 bases to trimming and J lost 2 bases, with 9 bases between them. For the CDR3, the DNA is TGTGCCAGCAGCCCCCAGGCCAACTATGGCTACACCTTC. Its translation: CASSPQANYGYTF.

The rearrangement links TRBV12-5 to TRBJ2-7, with D perhaps matching TRBD1 or TRBD2 (5 bases each). Germline V gene lookup returns CDR1 LGHNT and CDR2 FRNRAP. V lost 6 bases, J lost 6 bases, and 15 bases lay in between. The CDR3 covers 13 residues. In DNA form, the CDR3 reads TGTGCTAGTGGGACCCCTTGGGGGTCCGAGCAGTACTTC. This encodes CASGTPWGSEQYF.

This chain joins TRBV6-1 and TRBJ2-7; D unclear. Germline V gene sequence: CDR1 MNHNS, CDR2 SASEGT. CDR3 length: 16 amino acids. Trimming took off 3 bases at V and 2 bases at J, with 17 bases between the two ends. The CDR3 region has the DNA TGTGCCAGCAGTGAGGGTTATGACCACGCGGCCTACGAGCAGTACTTC. Protein product: CASSEGYDHAAYEQYF.

The chain uses TRBV7-2 and TRBJ1-1; D call uncertain. Germline V CDR1 and CDR2: SGHTA, FQGNSA. The CDR3 runs to 12 residues. Between the trimmed V and J ends, which lost 5 bases and 4 bases, there was a span of 8 bases. In nucleotides, the CDR3 is TGTGCCAGCAGCCCGCTGGTCACTGAAGCTTTCTTT. Translation gives CASSPLVTEAFF.

The chain combines TRBV20-1 with TRBJ2-7; the D gene is possibly TRBD1 (6 bases). Germline assignment: CDR1 DFQATT and CDR2 SNEGSKA (reference sequence). Trimming took off 3 bases at V and 5 bases at J, with 17 bases between the two ends. CDR3 length: 14 residues. CDR3 nucleotide sequence: TGCAGTGCTAGTGTGGACAGCGTGGGCAACGAGCAGTACTTC. Its protein is CSASVDSVGNEQYF.

The CDR3 loop is CASSLGGRAEAFF. As DNA, the CDR3 is TGTGCCAGCAGCTTAGGCGGGAGGGCTGAAGCTTTCTTT. The rearrangement joins TRBV7-8 to TRBJ1-1; D is unresolved. Germline V lookup: CDR1 SGHVS, CDR2 FQNEAQ. The CDR3 runs 13 residues. The V end was cut by 1 base, the J end by 6 bases, with 9 bases between.

The chain is built from TRBV27 and TRBJ2-6; the D gene is possibly TRBD1 (7 bases). CDR1 and CDR2 from the germline V gene are MNHEY and SMNVEV (reference sequence). V lost 8 bases and J lost 2, with 19 bases in between. There are 17 residues in the CDR3. As DNA, the CDR3 is TGTGCCAGCCCCCTCAGGGGGGCGTGCACTGGGGCCAACGTCCTGACTTTC. Encoded protein: CASPLRGACTGANVLTF.

The chain uses TRBV6-1 and TRBJ2-2, with D perhaps given as TRBD1 or TRBD2 (5 bases each). V lost 7 bases and J 0 bases, leaving 15 bases between the germline ends. Germline CDR1 and CDR2: MNHNS and SASEGT. The CDR3 runs 16 residues. The CDR3 is CASTRHGDANTGELFF. The CDR3, as DNA: TGTGCCAGCACCCGACACGGGGACGCGAACACCGGGGAGCTGTTTTTT.

This clonotype was seen more than once but under ten times. This chain joins TRBV7-2 and TRBJ2-7; D unresolved. V lost 4 bases and J 6 bases, leaving 13 bases between the germline ends. CDR3 length: 13 residues. Germline V CDR1 and CDR2: SGHTA, FQGNSA. The CDR3 spells CASSSLAGFEQYF. The CDR3 DNA reads TGTGCCAGCAGCTCGCTCGCCGGGTTCGAGCAGTACTTC.

The genes are TRBV7-9 and TRBJ2-2, with D possibly being TRBD1 (6 bases). The CDR3 totals 16 residues. The germline V and J ends were trimmed by 6 bases and 2 bases, with 16 bases remaining between them. Germline CDR1 reads SEHNR; CDR2 reads FQNEAQ (reference sequence). The CDR3 DNA reads TGTGCCAGCAGTTACCACTTGACAGGCAACACCGGGGAGCTGTTTTTT. Its translation: CASSYHLTGNTGELFF. Full variable domain (missing parts from reference TRBV7-9 and TRBJ2-2): DTGVSQNPRHKITKRGQNVTFRCDPISEHNRLYWYRQTLGQGPEFLTYFQNEAQLEKSRLLSDRFSAERPKGSFSTLEIQRTEQGDSAMYLCASSYHLTGNTGELFFGEGSRLTVL.

This chain links TRBV28 with TRBJ1-5; D uncertain. V was clipped by 7 bases and J by 5 bases, with 18 bases between them. Germline CDR1 reads MDHEN; CDR2 reads SYDVKM. CDR3 size: 15 residues. The CDR3 spells CASTPTNGNHQPQHF. CDR3 nucleotide sequence: TGTGCCAGCACCCCCACTAACGGGAATCATCAGCCCCAGCATTTT.

This clonotype has a handful of counts. The V and J genes are TRBV24-1 and TRBJ2-3, with 8 bases fitting TRBD2. CDR3 length equals 15 residues. J was trimmed by 3 bases and V by 6 bases; bases with no gene match: 7. Looked up from germline, CDR1 is KGHDR and CDR2 is SFDVKD. The CDR3 loop is CATSSPGLGTDTQYF. In nucleotides, the CDR3 is TGTGCCACCAGTTCTCCGGGACTAGGTACAGATACGCAGTATTTT.

V gene TRBV20-1 combines with J gene TRBJ2-7, with TRBD1 as a possible D gene (6 bases). CDR3 length equals 14 residues. The V gene lost 6 bases and the J gene lost 6 bases, with 21 bases spanning the gap. CDR1 is DFQATT, CDR2 SNEGSKA, per germline (reference sequence). The CDR3 protein is CSAVMLTGAREQYF. The DNA of the CDR3 is TGCAGTGCCGTAATGTTGACAGGAGCCCGCGAGCAGTACTTC.

This chain links TRBV28 with TRBJ1-5; D unresolved. Per the germline V gene, CDR1 is MDHEN and CDR2 is SYDVKM. V was shortened by 1 base and J by 4 bases, with 8 bases between the two germline ends. The CDR3 loop spans 14 amino acids. CDR3 sequence: CASSLSGDNQPQHF. The CDR3 DNA sequence: TGTGCCAGCAGTTTATCCGGGGATAATCAGCCCCAGCATTTT.

The rearrangement links TRBV2 to TRBJ1-1; TRBD1 matches at 10 bases. Germline V gene sequence: CDR1 SNHLY, CDR2 FYNNEI. The length of the CDR3 is 16 residues. Trimming cost V 5 bases and J 0 bases; bases outside gene matches: 6. CDR3 DNA sequence: TGTGCCAGCAGTTACGGACAGGGGGGACTGAACACTGAAGCTTTCTTT. It codes for CASSYGQGGLNTEAFF.

This chain connects TRBV29-1 to TRBJ2-7, with a weak D call TRBD2 (6 bases). V dropped 2 bases and J dropped 5 bases, with 13 bases sitting between them. The CDR3 is 13 amino acids. Germline V gene lookup returns CDR1 SQVTM and CDR2 ANQGSEA. The CDR3 reads CSVESGVGNEQYF. The CDR3 coding sequence is TGCAGCGTTGAATCGGGGGTGGGGAACGAGCAGTACTTC.

This clonotype came up a few times. The gene calls are TRBV12-3 or TRBV12-4 and TRBJ1-2; TRBD1 matches 7 bases. Trimming cost V 6 bases and J 2 bases; bases outside gene matches: 6. The CDR3 length is 14 residues. The CDR3 here is CASRRGLQNYGYTF. The CDR3 nucleotides are TGTGCCAGCAGGAGGGGGCTACAAAACTATGGCTACACCTTC.

The chain is built from TRBV18 and TRBJ1-1, with 8 nucleotides matching TRBD1. V gave up 2 bases and J gave up 5 bases; unmatched junction bases: 10. CDR3 size: 16 residues. From germline, CDR1 is KGHSH and CDR2 LQKENI. CDR3 in DNA: TGTGCCAGCTCACCAGGTTATCCAGGGGGCAGAACTGAAGCTTTCTTT. This codes for CASSPGYPGGRTEAFF.

This clonotype appeared once. V and J are TRBV7-2 and TRBJ2-3, with TRBD1 as a possible D gene (6 bases). Trimming took 1 base from V and 15 from J, leaving 14 bases between them. Germline V lookup: CDR1 SGHTA, CDR2 FQGNSA. The length of the CDR3 is 12 residues. The CDR3 is CASSLVQGSKYF. Written as DNA, the CDR3 is TGTGCCAGCAGCTTAGTACAGGGAAGTAAATATTTT.